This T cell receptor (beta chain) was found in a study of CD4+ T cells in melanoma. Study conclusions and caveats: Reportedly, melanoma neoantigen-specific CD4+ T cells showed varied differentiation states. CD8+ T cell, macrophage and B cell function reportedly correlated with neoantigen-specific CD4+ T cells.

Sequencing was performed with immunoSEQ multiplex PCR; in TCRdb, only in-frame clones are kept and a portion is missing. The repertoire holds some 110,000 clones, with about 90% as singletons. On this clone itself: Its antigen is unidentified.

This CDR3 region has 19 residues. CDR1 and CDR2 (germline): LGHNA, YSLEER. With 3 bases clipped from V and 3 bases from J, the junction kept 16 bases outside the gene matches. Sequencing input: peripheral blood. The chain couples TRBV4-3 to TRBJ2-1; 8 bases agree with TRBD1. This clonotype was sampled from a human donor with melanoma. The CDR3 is CASSQGTGLLQFRYNEQFF. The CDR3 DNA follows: TGCGCCAGCAGCCAGGGGACAGGTCTCTTACAATTCCGCTACAATGAGCAGTTCTTC.